These 25 T cell receptor beta chains share one sample of origin, sequenced in a study of spatial heterogeneity in lung cancer. TCRdb recomputed calls from the 5' RACE reads with MiXCR, one row per CDR3 protein. The sample lists more than 95,000 distinct CDR3 sequences, 12% occurring once. Time point reported: blood at routine non-recurrence follow-up after resection. Without sorting, whole RNA was sequenced from tumor, nontumor lung or frozen PBMC. The starting material was PBMCs, obtained at follow-up. The receptors here all came from a male donor with early-stage non-small cell lung cancer.

This clonotype was found a few times. The CDR3 spells CASSFGETGNTIYF. The CDR3 nucleotides read TGCGCCAGCAGCTTTGGGGAAACTGGAAACACCATATATTTT. V is TRBV5-1 and J is TRBJ1-3; D remains ambiguous. The CDR3 is 14 residues long. Trimming left V 2 bases short and J 2 bases short, with 8 bases between. CDR1 and CDR2 from the germline V gene are SGHRS and YFSETQ.

The rearrangement uses TRBV6-5 and TRBJ1-4; no reliable D call. V was trimmed by 7 bases and J by 0 bases, leaving 15 bases between them. The CDR3 has 16 residues. Germline CDR1 reads MNHEY; CDR2 reads SVGAGI. The CDR3 is CASTPRSPSTNEKLFF. For the CDR3, the DNA is TGTGCCAGCACCCCGAGGAGCCCTTCAACTAATGAAAAACTGTTTTTT.

V gene TRBV19 combines with J gene TRBJ2-1; D might be TRBD1 (6 bases). There are 14 residues in the CDR3. The V end was cut by 5 bases, the J end by 10 bases, with 18 bases between. Germline-derived CDR1 and CDR2 are LNHDA and SQIVND (reference sequence). The CDR3 coding sequence is TGTGCCAGTAGTTTATTATCTACAGGGAACGAGCAGTTCTTC. This gives the protein CASSLLSTGNEQFF.

The genes are TRBV5-5 and TRBJ1-4; D not resolved. Germline CDR1 is SGHKS and CDR2 is YYEKEE (reference sequence). The CDR3 runs 19 residues. With 1 base removed from V and 0 bases from J, the gap between germline ends came to 19 bases. The CDR3 spells CASSLRATGVSATNEKLFF. The CDR3 DNA reads TGTGCCAGCAGCTTGCGGGCCACGGGAGTCTCTGCAACTAATGAAAAACTGTTTTTT.

This clonotype was counted ten times or more. The germline gene is not matched at one end of the junction; a read error may be the cause. This chain joins TRBV28 and TRBJ1-2, with 7 positions matching TRBD1. The germline gives CDR1 MDHEN, CDR2 SYDVKM. This CDR3 spans 13 amino acids. CDR3 sequence: CATSLTGNYGYTF. The CDR3 coding sequence is TGTGCCACCAGTTTGACAGGGAACTATGGCTACACCTTC.

The V call is TRBV7-2, the J call TRBJ2-1; D tentatively fits TRBD1 or TRBD2 (5 bases each). V was trimmed by 6 bases and J by 14 bases, leaving 14 bases between them. This CDR3 has 11 amino acids. The germline V gene has CDR1 SGHTA and CDR2 FQGNSA. CDR3 amino acids: CASSRDRSEFF. CDR3 DNA sequence: TGTGCCAGCAGTCGGGACCGAAGCGAGTTCTTC.

There are a few counts of this clonotype. V is TRBV3-1 and J is TRBJ2-5; unclear D gene. Trimming took off 6 bases at V and 2 bases at J, with 10 bases between the two ends. Germline V gives CDR1 LGHDT, CDR2 YNNKEL (reference sequence). The CDR3 loop spans 13 amino acids. The CDR3 region is CASSYDWQETQYF. The CDR3 nucleotides read TGTGCCAGCAGTTATGACTGGCAAGAGACCCAGTACTTC.

This clonotype occurred a few times. The chain uses TRBV11-1 and TRBJ2-2; weak D call: TRBD2 (6 bases). Germline lookup yields CDR1 SGHAT and CDR2 FQDESV (reference sequence). V lost 3 bases and J 5 bases, leaving 10 bases between the germline ends. The CDR3 covers 14 residues. This CDR3 is CASSFGGRTGELFF. CDR3 DNA sequence: TGTGCCAGCAGCTTCGGAGGGAGAACCGGGGAGCTGTTTTTT.

Many counts were recorded for this clonotype. This chain joins TRBV10-3 and TRBJ2-3, with 12 bases matching TRBD1. Unmatched junction bases numbered 9, after V lost 8 bases and J lost 6 bases. Germline CDR1 reads ENHRY; CDR2 reads SYGVKD. This CDR3 is built from 15 residues. As DNA, the CDR3 is TGTGCCATCTCTCCGGGACAGGGGGCGCCCGATACGCAGTATTTT. Protein sequence: CAISPGQGAPDTQYF.

This clonotype turned up a few times. This chain joins TRBV5-4 and TRBJ2-7; D might be TRBD2 (6 bases). Trimming took 4 bases from V and 0 from J, leaving 17 bases between them. Germline values: CDR1 SGHNT, CDR2 YYREEE (reference sequence). The CDR3 runs to 16 residues. CDR3 sequence: CASSRKGGSPSYEQYF. The CDR3 DNA reads TGTGCCAGCAGCCGGAAAGGAGGGTCCCCCTCCTACGAGCAGTACTTC.

This clonotype has at least ten counts. V usage is TRBV20-1 and J usage is TRBJ2-2; D may be TRBD1 (6 bases). Deletions cut 2 bases from V and 2 bases from J, with 15 bases between. Germline values: CDR1 DFQATT, CDR2 SNEGSKA (reference sequence). This CDR3 is built from 16 residues. CDR3 protein: CSARYNRVTNTGELFF. The CDR3 DNA reads TGCAGTGCTAGATATAACAGGGTAACAAACACCGGGGAGCTGTTTTTT.

A few counts support this clonotype. The chain employs TRBV24-1 and TRBJ2-7; D uncertain. The V end lost 7 bases, the J end lost 2 bases, and 11 bases lay between the germline ends. The CDR3 length is 13 residues. Germline CDR1 and CDR2: KGHDR and SFDVKD. CDR3 amino acids: CATSRGEAYEQYF. In nucleotides, the CDR3 is TGTGCCACCAGCCGCGGCGAAGCCTACGAGCAGTACTTC.

This clonotype was picked up a small number of times. The V call is TRBV9, the J call TRBJ2-3, with D unresolved. Germline V gene lookup returns CDR1 SGDLS and CDR2 YYNGEE. V lost 3 bases and J lost 1, with 15 bases in between. This CDR3 comprises 16 residues. As DNA, the CDR3 is TGTGCCAGCAGCGCGCTTCTTTCCTCGGGCACAGATACGCAGTATTTT. This translates into CASSALLSSGTDTQYF.

This clonotype was observed a handful of times. The chain recombines TRBV4-1 with TRBJ2-5; the match to TRBD1 covers 8 bases. V trimming: 4 bases; J trimming: 0 bases; junction bases outside the gene matches: 4. This CDR3 is built from 15 residues. Germline loops: CDR1 MGHRA, CDR2 YSYEKL. The CDR3 nucleotides are TGCGCCAGCAGCCCAGGACAGGGAAACCAAGAGACCCAGTACTTC. This translates into CASSPGQGNQETQYF.

The chain uses TRBV7-8 and TRBJ2-1, with 12 bases matching TRBD2. Germline-derived CDR1 and CDR2 are SGHVS and FQNEAQ. This CDR3 spans 16 amino acids. Trimming removed 2 bases from V and 8 bases from J; junction bases left unmatched: 7. The CDR3 DNA is TGTGCCAGCAGCTTAAACGGCCTAGCGGGAGGGTATGAGCAGTTCTTC. This codes for CASSLNGLAGGYEQFF.

The J gene is TRBJ1-1, the V gene TRBV20-1; D is unresolved. CDR1 is DFQATT and CDR2 is SNEGSKA in the germline V gene (reference sequence). This CDR3 has 15 residues. V lost 6 bases and J 0 bases, leaving 17 bases between the germline ends. Here the CDR3 reads CSATLLGGMNTEAFF. The CDR3, as DNA: TGCAGTGCCACCCTCTTGGGAGGGATGAACACTGAAGCTTTCTTT.

This clonotype was seen only a few times. The chain uses TRBV15 and TRBJ2-5; TRBD1 matches 9 bases. CDR3 length equals 14 residues. Per the germline V gene, CDR1 is LNHNV and CDR2 is YYDKDF (reference sequence). The ends lost 3 bases at V and 2 bases at J; junction bases unmatched: 1. CDR3 bases: TGTGCCACCAGCAGGGGACAGGGACAAGAGACCCAGTACTTC. Amino acids: CATSRGQGQETQYF.

This chain joins TRBV18 and TRBJ2-5, with a tentative D call TRBD2 (5 bases). V was shortened by 0 bases and J by 4 bases, with 9 bases between the two germline ends. CDR3 length: 14 amino acids. Looked up from germline, CDR1 is KGHSH and CDR2 is LQKENI. CDR3 region: CASSPPGVGETQYF. The CDR3 coding sequence is TGTGCCAGCTCACCACCGGGAGTGGGAGAGACCCAGTACTTC.

This clonotype was seen a handful of times. The chain links TRBV5-6 to TRBJ2-3; 8 bases fit TRBD1. The CDR3 has 14 amino acids. Germline assignment: CDR1 SGHDT and CDR2 YYEEEE. V lost 5 bases, J lost 2 bases, and 4 bases stayed unmatched. CDR3 region: CASSWTGTTDTQYF. The CDR3 DNA reads TGTGCCAGCAGTTGGACAGGGACCACAGATACGCAGTATTTT. The full variable domain, rest sourced from reference TRBV5-6 and TRBJ2-3, is DAGVTQSPTHLIKTRGQQVTLRCSPKSGHDTVSWYQQALGQGPQFIFQYYEEEERQRGNFPDRFSGHQFPNYSSELNVNALLLGDSALYLCASSWTGTTDTQYFGPGTRLTVL.

Many counts were recorded for this clonotype. The gene calls are TRBV10-3 and TRBJ1-2; D is perhaps TRBD1 (6 bases). Germline CDR1 and CDR2: ENHRY and SYGVKD. This CDR3 region has 13 residues. Trimming took off 4 bases at V and 8 bases at J, with 14 bases between the two ends. The CDR3 nucleotides read TGTGCCATCAGTGGGACAGCCCAATGGGGCTACACCTTC. It specifies CAISGTAQWGYTF.

This clonotype was counted ten times or more. V and J are TRBV12-3 or TRBV12-4 and TRBJ2-5, with 7 bases aligning to TRBD2. V gave up 5 bases and J gave up 5 bases; unmatched junction bases: 11. The CDR3 contains 15 residues. The CDR3 sequence: CASSAGSQGGETQYF. The CDR3 region has the DNA TGTGCCAGCAGTGCCGGCTCTCAGGGAGGGGAGACCCAGTACTTC.

At least ten counts were recorded for this clonotype. The gene calls are TRBV6-1 and TRBJ2-1, with D unclear. The length of the CDR3 is 14 residues. CDR1 is MNHNS, CDR2 SASEGT, per germline. Trimming shortened V by 4 bases and J by 2 bases, and 9 bases separated the two germline ends. The CDR3 loop is CASSVFSTYNEQFF. CDR3 DNA: TGTGCCAGCAGTGTTTTCAGCACCTACAATGAGCAGTTCTTC.

The sample holds a few counts of this clonotype. The gene calls are TRBV7-2 and TRBJ2-3; D is undetermined. V shed 4 bases and J shed 6 bases, with 14 bases lying between them. The germline V gene encodes CDR1 SGHTA and CDR2 FQGNSA. This CDR3 region has 14 residues. CDR3 in amino acids: CASSSLGSADTQYF. The CDR3 region has the DNA TGTGCCAGCAGCTCCCTGGGAAGTGCGGATACGCAGTATTTT. Full variable domain (missing parts from reference TRBV7-2 and TRBJ2-3): GAGVSQSPSNKVTEKGKDVELRCDPISGHTALYWYRQSLGQGLEFLIYFQGNSAPDKSGLPSDRFSAERTGGSVSTLTIQRTQQEDSAVYLCASSSLGSADTQYFGPGTRLTVL.

This clonotype appeared a few times. The chain employs TRBV20-1 and TRBJ2-3; 10 bases line up with TRBD2. With V trimmed by 1 base and J by 0 bases, 10 bases remained unmatched. The CDR3 runs 18 residues. The germline V gene encodes CDR1 DFQATT and CDR2 SNEGSKA (reference sequence). The CDR3 DNA reads TGCAGTGCTAGAGCTGGGCTAGCGGGGGATTCTAGCACAGATACGCAGTATTTT. This encodes CSARAGLAGDSSTDTQYF.

This clonotype was counted ten times or more. V is TRBV29-1 and J is TRBJ1-1; D is unresolved. The CDR3 contains 11 residues. Germline CDR1 is SQVTM and CDR2 is ANQGSEA. With 2 bases removed from V and 2 bases from J, the gap between germline ends came to 3 bases. The CDR3, as DNA: TGCAGCGTTGAACATAACACTGAAGCTTTCTTT. Residues: CSVEHNTEAFF.